This T cell receptor (beta chain) was found in a study of CD8+ T cells in alopecia areata. Study information: Treated patients took oral tofacitinib at 5 to 10 mg twice daily.

The treatment: oral pan-JAK inhibitor, 5-10 mg twice daily. Alopecia areata patients provided lesional scalp punch biopsies and peripheral blood, both collected for the study. As regards this clone: Antigen: not known.

The CDR3 spans 15 residues. Losses at the gene ends were 8 bases for V and 0 bases for J; bases not matched to a gene: 9. Germline CDR1 and CDR2: MNHEY and SVGAGI. Study outcomes and limitations: A large proportion of expanded lesional clones were detected persisting in scalp and blood during tofacitinib.

Once RNA had been extracted, it was reverse transcribed into cDNA to act as the sequencing template. The repertoire was sequenced with immunoSEQ multiplex PCR; TCRdb's copy has only in-frame clones and lacks some. Here the sample spans 42,000 or so clones, over 85% being singletons. Material: CD8+ T cells sorted from blood, obtained at week 24, from a patient treated with tofacitinib. The chain couples TRBV6-5 to TRBJ2-5, with 7 positions matching TRBD1. The clonotype comes from a human donor with alopecia areata. The CDR3 DNA reads TGTGCCAGCCGAGCCGGGACAGCTTACCAAGAGACCCAGTACTTC. Protein sequence: CASRAGTAYQETQYF.